A selection of T cell receptor beta chains follows, all from one sample in a study of shared clonotypes between healthy human individuals. Profiled with immunoSEQ multiplex PCR; TCRdb holds only in-frame clones, not every one. The table records about 680,000 clones, 92% of them present only once. Sequencing was done on a sample of naive CD8+ T cells sorted from blood. These receptors all stem from a man in his thirties or forties in good health. Each CDR3 is given with its conserved first and last residue. D genes are given only for firm matches. Clone sizes are given selectively: once, few, many, or a class where the clone is expanded.

v_gene: TRBV5-1
abundance: NA
d_gene: NA
j_gene: TRBJ1-1
CDR3nt: TGCGCCAGCAGGGGCAGTGAGTATTTCTTAGAAGCTTTCTTT
CDR3aa: CASRGSEYFLEAFF

v_gene: TRBV7-9
abundance: NA
d_gene: NA
j_gene: TRBJ2-5
CDR3nt: TGTGCCAGCAGGGTCAGCAGCGCACAAGAGACCCAGTACTTC
CDR3aa: CASRVSSAQETQYF

v_gene: TRBV21-1
abundance: NA
d_gene: NA
j_gene: TRBJ1-5
CDR3nt: TGTGCCAGCAGCAAAGTCTCCACGGAGGGACAAATTATGGGCAATCAGCCCCAGCATTTT
CDR3aa: CASSKVSTEGQIMGNQPQHF

v_gene: TRBV4-1
abundance: NA
d_gene: NA
j_gene: TRBJ1-5
CDR3nt: TGCGCCAGCAGCCAAGAACCGGGACGGGTAGATCAGCCCCAGCATTTT
CDR3aa: CASSQEPGRVDQPQHF

v_gene: TRBV7-9
abundance: NA
d_gene: NA
j_gene: TRBJ1-1
CDR3nt: TGTGCCAGCAGCTTAGTGGAGGGGCCGAACACTGAAGCTTTCTTT
CDR3aa: CASSLVEGPNTEAFF

v_gene: TRBV5-6
abundance: NA
d_gene: NA
j_gene: TRBJ2-4
CDR3nt: TGTGCCAGCATAAAACGGGGGTGGGACATTCAGTACTTC
CDR3aa: CASIKRGWDIQYF

v_gene: TRBV29-1
abundance: NA
d_gene: NA
j_gene: TRBJ1-1
CDR3nt: TGCAGCGCTAGGGACGGCAGGAACACTGAAGCTTTCTTT
CDR3aa: CSARDGRNTEAFF

v_gene: TRBV7-9
abundance: NA
d_gene: NA
j_gene: TRBJ2-1
CDR3nt: TGTGCCAGCAGCTTAGTCACGGGGGAGCAGTTCTTC
CDR3aa: CASSLVTGEQFF

v_gene: TRBV5-4
abundance: NA
d_gene: TRBD1
j_gene: TRBJ1-2
CDR3nt: TGTGCCAGCAGCCTGTGGGCAGGGGGCGACGGTAACTATGGCTACACCTTC
CDR3aa: CASSLWAGGDGNYGYTF

v_gene: TRBV15
abundance: NA
d_gene: TRBD1
j_gene: TRBJ1-4
CDR3nt: TGTGCCACCAGCAGGGAAACAGGGGCGACAAATGAAAAACTGTTTTTT
CDR3aa: CATSRETGATNEKLFF

v_gene: TRBV5-1
abundance: NA
d_gene: TRBD1
j_gene: TRBJ2-7
CDR3nt: TGCGCCAGCAGCTCCCAGCGACAGGGGGGAACCTACGAGCAGTACTTC
CDR3aa: CASSSQRQGGTYEQYF

v_gene: TRBV9
abundance: NA
d_gene: NA
j_gene: TRBJ2-3
CDR3nt: TGTGCCAGCAGCGTAGTAACAGATGATACGCAGTATTTT
CDR3aa: CASSVVTDDTQYF

v_gene: TRBV9
abundance: NA
d_gene: NA
j_gene: TRBJ2-1
CDR3nt: TGTGCCAGCAGCGTCAAGTTAGCTGGGGATGAGCAGTTCTTC
CDR3aa: CASSVKLAGDEQFF

v_gene: TRBV9
abundance: once
d_gene: TRBD1
j_gene: TRBJ1-2
CDR3nt: TGTGCCAGCAGCTCGGGACAGTTTGGCTACACCTTC
CDR3aa: CASSSGQFGYTF

v_gene: TRBV4-1
abundance: NA
d_gene: TRBD2
j_gene: TRBJ2-5
CDR3nt: TGCGCCAGCAGCCAAGATGGGACTAGCGGGTATCAAGAGACCCAGTACTTC
CDR3aa: CASSQDGTSGYQETQYF

v_gene: TRBV19
abundance: NA
d_gene: NA
j_gene: TRBJ1-3
CDR3nt: TGTGCCAGTAGCCCTGTACGGGGCTGGGATGGAAACACCATATATTTT
CDR3aa: CASSPVRGWDGNTIYF

v_gene: TRBV9
abundance: NA
d_gene: NA
j_gene: TRBJ1-5
CDR3nt: TGTGCCAGCAGCGTAGAGGGACACCGTAATCAGCCCCAGCATTTT
CDR3aa: CASSVEGHRNQPQHF

v_gene: TRBV14
abundance: NA
d_gene: NA
j_gene: TRBJ2-5
CDR3nt: TGTGCCAGCAGCCAAGGCGAAGGACTGCAAGAGACCCAGTACTTC
CDR3aa: CASSQGEGLQETQYF

v_gene: TRBV4-1
abundance: once
d_gene: NA
j_gene: TRBJ2-7
CDR3nt: TGCGCCAGCAGCCAAGAAGGCAGCAGCTCCTACGAGCAGTACTTC
CDR3aa: CASSQEGSSSYEQYF

v_gene: TRBV6-5
abundance: NA
d_gene: NA
j_gene: TRBJ2-2
CDR3nt: TGTGCCAGCAGTTCGTCCCCAGGGGGGGAGCTGTTTTTT
CDR3aa: CASSSSPGGELFF

v_gene: TRBV6-6
abundance: NA
d_gene: TRBD1
j_gene: TRBJ2-7
CDR3nt: TGTGCCAGCAGTTACTACAGGGGGAGCGAGCAGTACTTC
CDR3aa: CASSYYRGSEQYF

v_gene: TRBV9
abundance: NA
d_gene: NA
j_gene: TRBJ1-1
CDR3nt: TGTGCCAGCAGCGTAGGGGGGTTCACTGAAGCTTTCTTT
CDR3aa: CASSVGGFTEAFF

v_gene: TRBV28
abundance: NA
d_gene: NA
j_gene: TRBJ1-5
CDR3nt: TGTGCCAGCAGCCACGGGGCGATCGGTCAGCCCCAGCATTTT
CDR3aa: CASSHGAIGQPQHF

v_gene: TRBV29-1
abundance: NA
d_gene: NA
j_gene: TRBJ2-5
CDR3nt: TGCAGCGTTGGGAGAAAGAATGAGGGGGAGACCCAGTACTTC
CDR3aa: CSVGRKNEGETQYF

v_gene: TRBV10-3
abundance: once
d_gene: NA
j_gene: TRBJ1-2
CDR3nt: TGTGCCATCAGTGACCCCCCGGGGGGGAACTATGGCTACACCTTC
CDR3aa: CAISDPPGGNYGYTF

v_gene: TRBV29-1
abundance: NA
d_gene: NA
j_gene: TRBJ1-1
CDR3nt: TGCAGCGTTGAAGACAAGAACACTGAAGCTTTCTTT
CDR3aa: CSVEDKNTEAFF

v_gene: TRBV5-1
abundance: NA
d_gene: TRBD2
j_gene: TRBJ2-7
CDR3nt: TGCGCCAGCAGCTTGGGGACTAGCGGAGCCTTCTCCTACGAGCAGTACTTC
CDR3aa: CASSLGTSGAFSYEQYF

v_gene: TRBV2
abundance: NA
d_gene: NA
j_gene: TRBJ1-5
CDR3nt: TGTGCCAGCAGTGGAGCCAACAATCAGCCCCAGCATTTT
CDR3aa: CASSGANNQPQHF

v_gene: TRBV10-1
abundance: NA
d_gene: TRBD2
j_gene: TRBJ2-1
CDR3nt: TGCGCCAGCAGTGAGAGGGCTAGCGGGAGTGAGCAGTTCTTC
CDR3aa: CASSERASGSEQFF

v_gene: TRBV29-1
abundance: NA
d_gene: NA
j_gene: TRBJ2-5
CDR3nt: TGCAGCGTTGAATTCCGGTCGGGAGTGGAGACCCAGTACTTC
CDR3aa: CSVEFRSGVETQYF

v_gene: TRBV7-9
abundance: NA
d_gene: TRBD1
j_gene: TRBJ2-6
CDR3nt: TGTGCCATTTCCGGGACAGCCTTCTCTGGGGCCAACGTCCTGACTTTC
CDR3aa: CAISGTAFSGANVLTF

v_gene: TRBV6-5
abundance: many
d_gene: NA
j_gene: TRBJ1-1
CDR3nt: TGTGCCAGCGGTTTCATGAACACTGAAGCTTTCTTT
CDR3aa: CASGFMNTEAFF

v_gene: TRBV9
abundance: NA
d_gene: NA
j_gene: TRBJ1-1
CDR3nt: TGTGCCAGCAGCGTATACGGAATGAACACTGAAGCTTTCTTT
CDR3aa: CASSVYGMNTEAFF

v_gene: TRBV4-2
abundance: NA
d_gene: NA
j_gene: TRBJ2-7
CDR3nt: TGTGCCAGCAGCCAGGGGCGGGTGAGCTCCTACGAGCAGTACTTC
CDR3aa: CASSQGRVSSYEQYF

v_gene: TRBV5-6
abundance: once
d_gene: NA
j_gene: TRBJ2-4
CDR3nt: TGTGCCAGCAGCCTCGACGGAAACATTCAGTACTTC
CDR3aa: CASSLDGNIQYF

v_gene: TRBV5-6
abundance: NA
d_gene: TRBD1
j_gene: TRBJ2-7
CDR3nt: TGTGCCAGCAGCGCTTCGGGACAGGGTATCTACGAGCAGTACTTC
CDR3aa: CASSASGQGIYEQYF

v_gene: TRBV27
abundance: NA
d_gene: NA
j_gene: TRBJ2-7
CDR3nt: TGTGCCAGCAGTCTCTCGGCAGGGCTTTTCTGGGAGCAGTACTTC
CDR3aa: CASSLSAGLFWEQYF

v_gene: TRBV7-7
abundance: NA
d_gene: NA
j_gene: TRBJ2-7
CDR3nt: TGTGCCAGCAGCTTAGAGAGCTCCTACGAGCAGTACTTC
CDR3aa: CASSLESSYEQYF

v_gene: TRBV5-1
abundance: NA
d_gene: TRBD1
j_gene: TRBJ2-7
CDR3nt: TGCGCCAGCAGCACCGGGACAGGAGCCTACGAGCAGTACTTC
CDR3aa: CASSTGTGAYEQYF

v_gene: TRBV6-6
abundance: NA
d_gene: NA
j_gene: TRBJ1-5
CDR3nt: TGTGCCAGCAGTTACTCCGACAATAGCAATCAGCCCCAGCATTTT
CDR3aa: CASSYSDNSNQPQHF

v_gene: TRBV28
abundance: NA
d_gene: TRBD1
j_gene: TRBJ2-2
CDR3nt: TGTGCCAGCAGTTCCGGACAGGGGGCGGGCGGGGAGCTGTTTTTT
CDR3aa: CASSSGQGAGGELFF

v_gene: TRBV7-9
abundance: NA
d_gene: NA
j_gene: TRBJ2-1
CDR3nt: TGTGCCAGCAGCTTATATGGTGGTGGGCGCCTCTCCTACAATGAGCAGTTCTTC
CDR3aa: CASSLYGGGRLSYNEQFF

v_gene: TRBV5-1
abundance: once
d_gene: NA
j_gene: TRBJ1-1
CDR3nt: TGCGCCAGCAGCTTGGTGGCAGGAATGAACACTGAAGCTTTCTTT
CDR3aa: CASSLVAGMNTEAFF

v_gene: TRBV19
abundance: NA
d_gene: TRBD1
j_gene: TRBJ2-1
CDR3nt: TGTGCCAGTAGTATCTGGCAGGGGGCTAAGGATGAGCAGTTCTTC
CDR3aa: CASSIWQGAKDEQFF

v_gene: TRBV19
abundance: NA
d_gene: TRBD2
j_gene: TRBJ2-1
CDR3nt: TGTGCCAGTAGTACGGGACTAGCATCCTACAATGAGCAGTTCTTC
CDR3aa: CASSTGLASYNEQFF

v_gene: TRBV4-1
abundance: once
d_gene: TRBD2
j_gene: TRBJ2-1
CDR3nt: TGCGCCAGCAGCCAGAGGACTAGCGGGATGGCCTACAATGAGCAGTTCTTC
CDR3aa: CASSQRTSGMAYNEQFF

v_gene: TRBV7-6
abundance: NA
d_gene: NA
j_gene: TRBJ2-7
CDR3nt: TGTGCCAGCGGCCGCCTGGGGCACGAGCAGTACTTC
CDR3aa: CASGRLGHEQYF

v_gene: TRBV5-1
abundance: NA
d_gene: TRBD1
j_gene: TRBJ2-7
CDR3nt: TGCGCCAGCAGCTTGCGGGCCCGTGGACAGGCGAACCGATACGAGCAGTACTTC
CDR3aa: CASSLRARGQANRYEQYF

v_gene: TRBV27
abundance: NA
d_gene: NA
j_gene: TRBJ1-5
CDR3nt: TGTGCCAGCAGTTTAAGGATCGGATACAATCAGCCCCAGCATTTT
CDR3aa: CASSLRIGYNQPQHF

v_gene: TRBV11-2
abundance: NA
d_gene: NA
j_gene: TRBJ2-7
CDR3nt: TGTGCCAGCAGCTTACGGCAGGCCTACGAGCAGTACTTC
CDR3aa: CASSLRQAYEQYF

v_gene: TRBV7-8
abundance: few
d_gene: TRBD1
j_gene: TRBJ1-1
CDR3nt: TGTGCCAGCAGCTTATCGCAGGGGGCCTACACTGAAGCTTTCTTT
CDR3aa: CASSLSQGAYTEAFF

v_gene: TRBV21-1
abundance: NA
d_gene: NA
j_gene: TRBJ2-1
CDR3nt: TGTGCCAGCAATGGGGTGGATTACAATGAGCAGTTCTTC
CDR3aa: CASNGVDYNEQFF

v_gene: TRBV28
abundance: NA
d_gene: NA
j_gene: TRBJ1-4
CDR3nt: TGTGCCAGCAGTTTATCCGCGGGTAATGAAAAACTGTTTTTT
CDR3aa: CASSLSAGNEKLFF

v_gene: TRBV5-5
abundance: NA
d_gene: NA
j_gene: TRBJ2-7
CDR3nt: TGTGCCAGCAGCTTCAGGGAGACCTACGAGCAGTACTTC
CDR3aa: CASSFRETYEQYF

v_gene: TRBV28
abundance: NA
d_gene: NA
j_gene: TRBJ1-5
CDR3nt: TGTGCCAGCAGTTTAAGATCTGGTTATCAGCCCCAGCATTTT
CDR3aa: CASSLRSGYQPQHF